These 15 T cell receptor beta chains were sequenced from one sample in a study of neurological immune-mediated disorders (dated by TCRdb to the late 2010s). Library prep was done by 5' RACE. Sequencing took place on an Illumina HiSeq 2500. The raw public data were reprocessed by TCRdb itself: fastp quality trimming at Q25, MiXCR clonotype calling, in-frame beta chains only. Merged by CDR3 protein, the rows form single entries marked with the most common genes and DNA. Within this sample are about 74,000 distinct CDR3 sequences, with around 5.2% of them counted one time only. The ten most abundant clones make up about 7.4% of the sample. The sample comprised PBMCs. The receptors derive from a man aged 18 to 29 with multiple sclerosis.

The CDR3 loop is CSAPPHNEQFF. The CDR3 DNA reads as TGCAGTGCTCCCCCCCACAATGAGCAGTTCTTC. The chain combines TRBV20-1 with TRBJ2-1; D unclear. The germline gives CDR1 DFQATT, CDR2 SNEGSKA (reference sequence). The germline V and J ends were trimmed by 5 bases and 5 bases, with 7 bases remaining between them. The CDR3 is 11 amino acids.

This clonotype occurred many times. This chain uses TRBV5-6 with TRBJ1-2; possible D gene TRBD1, 6 bases. CDR1 is SGHDT, CDR2 YYEEEE, per germline. There are 15 residues in the CDR3. The V and J ends lost 0 bases and 4 bases respectively, with 13 bases between them. CDR3: CASSLAAQGTYGYTF. The CDR3 nucleotides are TGTGCCAGCAGCTTGGCAGCACAGGGAACCTATGGCTACACCTTC.

This clonotype was picked up a small number of times. This chain connects TRBV20-1 to TRBJ2-1; no firm D call. Trimming shortened V by 1 base and J by 5 bases, and 15 bases separated the two germline ends. CDR1 is DFQATT, CDR2 SNEGSKA, per germline (reference sequence). This CDR3 spans 15 amino acids. The CDR3 sequence is CSARALRDTDNEQFF. CDR3 DNA: TGCAGTGCTAGAGCATTAAGGGATACCGACAATGAGCAGTTCTTC.

The V and J genes are TRBV4-1 and TRBJ2-5; the match to TRBD2 covers 10 bases. With V trimmed by 1 base and J by 10 bases, 6 bases remained unmatched. Germline V gene data show CDR1 as MGHRA and CDR2 as YSYEKL. The CDR3 runs to 14 residues. DNA for the CDR3: TGCGCCAGCAGCCAAGGGGTTAGCGGGAGGATCCAGTACTTC. Amino acid sequence: CASSQGVSGRIQYF.

This clonotype has ten or more counts. J is TRBJ1-2 and V is TRBV5-5, with unresolved D. The CDR3 consists of 12 residues. Germline V lookup: CDR1 SGHKS, CDR2 YYEKEE (reference sequence). Trimming stripped 2 bases from V and 2 bases from J, with 4 bases between. DNA for the CDR3: TGTGCCAGCAGCTTTGACAACTATGGCTACACCTTC. Its translation is CASSFDNYGYTF.

A few counts support this clonotype. Compared with germline, one end of the junction differs, possibly owing to a read error. This chain uses TRBV6-5 with TRBJ1-6; D may be TRBD1 (5 bases). The CDR3 loop spans 14 amino acids. The germline gives CDR1 MNHEY, CDR2 SVGAGI. In DNA, the CDR3 is TGTGCCAGCAGAGGCGGGACCGCCGGGGCACCCCTCAACTTT. Amino acids: CASRGGTAGAPLNF.

This clonotype was found many times. This rearrangement joins TRBV5-1 to TRBJ1-1; maybe TRBD1 (5 bases). CDR1 is SGHRS and CDR2 is YFSETQ in the germline V gene. CDR3 length: 15 residues. With 6 bases removed from V and 3 bases from J, the gap between germline ends came to 18 bases. Here the CDR3 DNA reads TGCGCCAGCAACGACCCCGCCGGGGGGGACACTGAAGCTTTCTTT. Protein sequence: CASNDPAGGDTEAFF. Variable domain in full (rest from reference TRBV5-1 and TRBJ1-1): KAGVTQTPRYLIKTRGQQVTLSCSPISGHRSVSWYQQTPGQGLQFLFEYFSETQRNKGNFPGRFSGRQFSNSRSEMNVSTLELGDSALYLCASNDPAGGDTEAFFGQGTRLTVV.

This clonotype was seen ten or more times. The CDR3: CASSLRDSAYNEQFF. CDR3 sequence (DNA): TGCGCCAGCAGCCTGAGGGACTCCGCATACAATGAGCAGTTCTTC. The chain has TRBV5-1 and TRBJ2-1; D may be TRBD2 (6 bases). Between the trimmed V and J ends, which lost 4 bases and 4 bases, there was a span of 15 bases. The CDR3 is made up of 15 amino acids. Germline assignment: CDR1 SGHRS and CDR2 YFSETQ.

This clonotype was recorded a few times. A much bigger clone sits one base away, suggesting this may be a read error. The V and J genes are TRBV19 and TRBJ2-3; no clear D. The CDR3 runs to 14 residues. V was trimmed by 4 bases and J by 0 bases, leaving 8 bases between them. The germline CDR1 and CDR2 sequences are LNHDA and SQIVND (reference sequence). CDR3 residues: CASSNTNSTDTQYF. In nucleotides, the CDR3 is TGTGCCAGTAGTAATACAAACAGCACAGATACGCAGTATTTT.

This clonotype appeared many times. This sequence joins TRBV29-1 and TRBJ2-5, with 14 nucleotides matching TRBD2. The CDR3 consists of 16 residues. V dropped 6 bases and J dropped 3; count of bases not matched to a gene: 9. Germline CDR1 reads SQVTM; CDR2 reads ANQGSEA. In DNA, the CDR3 is TGCAGCGTCCGAAGACTAGCGGGAGGGCCGGAAGAGACCCAGTACTTC. Protein product: CSVRRLAGGPEETQYF.

The table lists this clonotype with many counts. In DNA, the CDR3 is TGCGCCAGCAGCTTGACGGCAGGGGACAACGAGCAGTACTTC. It specifies CASSLTAGDNEQYF. The genes are TRBV5-1 and TRBJ2-7; possible D gene TRBD1, 6 bases. The CDR3 is 14 amino acids. Trimming cost V 1 base and J 5 bases, with 13 bases left between them. Germline V lookup: CDR1 SGHRS, CDR2 YFSETQ. The full variable domain, completed using reference TRBV5-1 and TRBJ2-7, is KAGVTQTPRYLIKTRGQQVTLSCSPISGHRSVSWYQQTPGQGLQFLFEYFSETQRNKGNFPGRFSGRQFSNSRSEMNVSTLELGDSALYLCASSLTAGDNEQYFGPGTRLTVT.

This clonotype was counted ten times or more. V and J are TRBV4-3 and TRBJ2-7; D remains ambiguous. Trimming removed 0 bases from V and 0 bases from J, with 9 bases in between. Per germline, CDR1 LGHNA and CDR2 YSLEER. The CDR3 is 15 residues long. This chain's CDR3 is CASSQEIGPSYEQYF. In nucleotides, the CDR3 is TGCGCCAGCAGCCAAGAAATAGGGCCCTCCTACGAGCAGTACTTC.

This clonotype was counted at least ten times. The V call is TRBV20-1, the J call TRBJ2-7; D uncertain. V was pared by 1 base and J by 2 bases, with 18 bases between. The germline V gene has CDR1 DFQATT and CDR2 SNEGSKA (reference sequence). The CDR3 runs 16 residues. The CDR3 here is CSARVARRQLTYEQYF. CDR3 DNA: TGCAGTGCTAGAGTGGCTAGAAGGCAGCTAACCTACGAGCAGTACTTC.

There are many counts of this clonotype. This chain's CDR3 is CSAQPGLAVYEQYF. The CDR3 bases are TGCAGTGCTCAACCGGGACTAGCGGTATACGAGCAGTACTTC. The chain couples TRBV20-1 to TRBJ2-7; 11 nucleotides agree with TRBD2. J was trimmed by 4 bases and V by 5 bases; bases with no gene match: 7. Germline V gives CDR1 DFQATT, CDR2 SNEGSKA (reference sequence). The CDR3 spans 14 residues.

This clonotype was counted many times. The gene calls are TRBV18 and TRBJ2-5; no reliable D call. The CDR3 extends over 12 amino acids. V was clipped by 3 bases and J by 5 bases, with 7 bases between them. The germline V gene encodes CDR1 KGHSH and CDR2 LQKENI. DNA for the CDR3: TGTGCCAGCTCACCGGTCCCGGAGACCCAGTACTTC. Its protein is CASSPVPETQYF.